The subject of this entry is one TCR beta chain. CDR3 length: 15 residues. CDR1 is GTSNPN and CDR2 is SVGIG in the germline V gene (reference sequence). The V gene lost 5 bases and the J gene lost 0 bases, with 11 bases spanning the gap. This sample stems from a study of T cell responses to AZD1222 COVID-19 vaccine. Measured with immunoSEQ multiplex PCR; TCRdb has only the in-frame clones, and not every one. The data show about 130,000 clones, roughly 92% seen once. The starting material was peripheral blood, obtained 28 days after the second AZD1222 dose. The receptor was derived from an adult who received the AZD1222 COVID-19 vaccine. The gene calls are TRBV30 and TRBJ1-6; D call uncertain. The DNA of the CDR3 is TGTGCCTGGGGTAAATTGAGCTCCTATAATTCACCCCTCCACTTT. Its protein is CAWGKLSSYNSPLHF. The variable domain in full, completed from reference TRBV30 and TRBJ1-6, reads SQTIHQWPATLVQPVGSPLSLECTVEGTSNPNLYWYRQAAGRGLQLLFYSVGIGQISSEVPQNLSASRPQDRQFILSSKKLLLSDSGFYLCAWGKLSSYNSPLHFGNGTRLTVT.